A single sample gave rise to the 28 T cell receptor beta chains below, sequenced in a study of T cell clusters in autoimmune cytopenias. TRB was amplified from about 270 ng of peripheral blood genomic DNA per sample. One tube held mixed TRB-A and TRB-B primer pools for touch-down PCR. TCRdb reprocessed the multiplex PCR reads, keeping one entry per CDR3 protein, no DNA. The sample includes around 8,000 distinct CDR3 sequences. The same sample was also used in a study of T cell repertoires in aging, cancer and after chemotherapy.

The sample taken for sequencing was peripheral blood. These receptors all come from a human donor with an autoimmune cytopenia or autoimmune hepatitis (not recorded which).

The genes are TRBV6-5 and TRBJ2-7; TCRdb returns TRBD1, unconfirmable since there is no DNA. Germline values: CDR1 MNHEY, CDR2 SVGAGI. CDR3 length: 15 amino acids. CDR3 region: CASSYGGTGSYEQYF.

In terms of frequency, this clonotype is medium-sized. This rearrangement joins TRBV29-1 to TRBJ1-1; TCRdb calls TRBD1, which cannot be checked without DNA. CDR1 is SQVTM, CDR2 ANQGSEA, per germline. The CDR3 loop spans 13 amino acids. CDR3 amino acids: CSVDSTGYTEAFF.

The chain links TRBV7-2 to TRBJ2-7; TCRdb designates TRBD1, a call that cannot be tested without DNA. The CDR3 contains 15 residues. Germline CDR1 is SGHTA and CDR2 is FQGNSA. The CDR3: CASSLDSQGAVEQYF.

J is TRBJ1-2 and V is TRBV20-1; without DNA, the TCRdb call of TRBD1 cannot be checked. CDR3 length equals 14 residues. The germline V gene encodes CDR1 DFQATT and CDR2 SNEGSKA (reference sequence). The CDR3 protein is CSARGRGRSYGYTF.

This chain links TRBV6-1 with TRBJ1-5. CDR3 length: 14 amino acids. CDR1 is MNHNS, CDR2 SASEGT, per germline. CDR3 region: CASSRAFSDQPQHF.

CDR3 loop: CASSPTGQHNSPLHF. V is TRBV19 and J is TRBJ1-6; as DNA is missing, the TRBD1 call by TCRdb cannot be tested. This CDR3 spans 15 amino acids. The V gene's germline CDR1 is LNHDA and CDR2 SQIVND (reference sequence).

This chain uses TRBV5-5 with TRBJ2-7. Per the germline V gene, CDR1 is SGHKS and CDR2 is YYEKEE (reference sequence). The CDR3 runs to 12 residues. The CDR3 loop reads CASSSGGYEQYF.

V is TRBV12-3 or TRBV12-4 and J is TRBJ2-1; TCRdb designates TRBD1, a call that cannot be tested without DNA. The CDR3 contains 13 residues. The CDR3 reads CASRRTGIYEQFF.

This chain joins TRBV7-9 and TRBJ1-1; lacking DNA, the TRBD1 call made by TCRdb goes unchecked. The CDR3 totals 17 residues. The V gene's germline CDR1 is SEHNR and CDR2 FQNEAQ (reference sequence). CDR3 in amino acids: CASSFMRPGTGAIGAFF.

The chain recombines TRBV20-1 with TRBJ2-1; TCRdb picks TRBD1, but there is no DNA to check that call. CDR1 is DFQATT and CDR2 is SNEGSKA in the germline V gene (reference sequence). The CDR3 extends over 14 amino acids. This CDR3 is CSASRGVSYNEQFF.

This sequence joins TRBV7-2 and TRBJ1-1. The germline V gene has CDR1 SGHTA and CDR2 FQGNSA. The CDR3 has 14 residues. The CDR3 region is CASRTGFMNTEAFF.

The chain is built from TRBV5-1 and TRBJ2-7. Germline V gives CDR1 SGHRS, CDR2 YFSETQ. The CDR3 length is 12 residues. CDR3 sequence reads: CASSLGQYEQYF.

The chain has TRBV12-3 or TRBV12-4 and TRBJ1-5; with no DNA, the TCRdb D assignment of TRBD1 cannot be verified. The CDR3 length is 15 residues. The CDR3 region is CASSPGTVNNQPQHF.

This clonotype is deemed medium-sized by its frequency. This chain connects TRBV6-1 to TRBJ1-2; there is no DNA to check the TCRdb D call of TRBD1. The CDR3 totals 15 residues. Germline loops: CDR1 MNHNS, CDR2 SASEGT. The CDR3 sequence: CASSEPGQLGYGYTF.

This clonotype registers medium-sized by frequency. The chain carries TRBV29-1 and TRBJ2-7; TCRdb selects TRBD2, and the lack of DNA leaves this call unchecked. The germline V gene has CDR1 SQVTM and CDR2 ANQGSEA. This CDR3 spans 13 amino acids. The CDR3 region is CSVEDGTAYEQYF.

This chain links TRBV2 with TRBJ1-2. The length of the CDR3 is 14 residues. Germline values: CDR1 SNHLY, CDR2 FYNNEI. The CDR3 protein is CASSEAGVDYGYTF.

The chain is built from TRBV12-3 or TRBV12-4 and TRBJ1-1; TCRdb lists TRBD1, though no DNA is available to test this call. The CDR3 loop spans 13 amino acids. The CDR3 reads CASSFIRGTEAFF.

The CDR3 sequence: CASSQGGAETQYF. The V and J genes are TRBV4-1 and TRBJ2-5; TCRdb designates TRBD1, a call that cannot be tested without DNA. This CDR3 comprises 13 residues. Germline lookup yields CDR1 MGHRA and CDR2 YSYEKL.

The chain couples TRBV18 to TRBJ2-5; TCRdb names TRBD1, which stays unverified in the absence of DNA. The CDR3 is made up of 16 amino acids. The germline gives CDR1 KGHSH, CDR2 LQKENI. The CDR3 here is CASSESSAQLGETQYF.

This clonotype is classed as medium-sized by frequency. The rearrangement uses TRBV6-1 and TRBJ1-3; lacking DNA, the TRBD1 call made by TCRdb goes unchecked. Germline values: CDR1 MNHNS, CDR2 SASEGT. The CDR3 runs 18 residues. CDR3 residues: CASSELPPTGHSGNTIYF.

The chain carries TRBV2 and TRBJ1-4. The germline CDR1 and CDR2 sequences are SNHLY and FYNNEI. The CDR3 extends over 14 amino acids. The CDR3 loop is CASEPNLSRAKLFF.

This chain links TRBV10-3 with TRBJ1-2. Germline assignment: CDR1 ENHRY and CDR2 SYGVKD. The CDR3 has 16 amino acids. This chain's CDR3 is CAISESIGQAYYGYTF.

The chain uses TRBV6-1 and TRBJ1-5; lacking DNA, the TRBD1 call made by TCRdb goes unchecked. Germline values: CDR1 MNHNS, CDR2 SASEGT. The length of the CDR3 is 15 residues. The CDR3 sequence is CASSQRDRGNQPQHF.

This clonotype ranks as medium-sized in terms of frequency. This chain connects TRBV11-2 to TRBJ1-2. CDR1 is SGHAT and CDR2 is FQNNGV in the germline V gene. The CDR3 consists of 15 residues. The CDR3 here is CASSRLTSINYGYTF.

V gene TRBV11-2 combines with J gene TRBJ1-5. Germline V gene data show CDR1 as SGHAT and CDR2 as FQNNGV. The CDR3 is made up of 14 amino acids. The CDR3 loop is CASSSVEGRQPQHF. The full variable domain, completed using reference TRBV11-2 and TRBJ1-5, is EAGVAQSPRYKIIEKRQSVAFWCNPISGHATLYWYQQILGQGPKLLIQFQNNGVVDDSQLPKDRFSAERLKGVDSTLKIQPAKLEDSAVYLCASSSVEGRQPQHFGDGTRLSIL.

This chain uses TRBV6-1 with TRBJ1-2; TCRdb indicates TRBD1, and absent DNA this call remains unverified. Germline V gives CDR1 MNHNS, CDR2 SASEGT. The CDR3 runs 15 residues. The CDR3 loop is CASSELTARSYGYTF.

V is TRBV5-6 and J is TRBJ2-7; lacking DNA, the TRBD1 call made by TCRdb goes unchecked. The CDR3 is 15 residues long. CDR1 is SGHDT, CDR2 YYEEEE, per germline. CDR3 residues: CASSQAGTGSYEQYF.

The gene calls are TRBV6-5 and TRBJ1-5. This CDR3 has 15 amino acids. The germline gives CDR1 MNHEY, CDR2 SVGAGI. This CDR3 reads CASSLDGKPNQPQHF.